These 7 T cell receptor beta chains came from one sample sequenced in a study of cytomegalovirus exposure and HLA in healthy donors. PCR was performed using 60 Vbeta and 13 Jbeta primers. Clones were sequenced by immunoSEQ multiplex PCR, and TCRdb holds only the in-frame ones, with some missing. Altogether 60,000 to 75,000 clones are present, 85% to 90% being singletons, with the ten largest covering roughly 12%. Sequencing used PBMCs. The receptors were sampled from a woman under 40 in good health and CMV-seropositive.

The chain carries TRBV27 and TRBJ2-2; D possibly corresponds to TRBD1 (6 bases). The CDR3 extends over 14 amino acids. CDR1 and CDR2 from the germline V gene are MNHEY and SMNVEV (reference sequence). V lost 3 bases to trimming and J lost 4 bases, with 9 bases between them. The CDR3 region has the DNA TGTGCCAGCAGTTTTGACAGGTTCACCGGGGAGCTGTTTTTT. Amino acids: CASSFDRFTGELFF.

This clone showed up just once. V is TRBV6-5 and J is TRBJ2-5; TRBD2 agrees at 10 bases. The CDR3 spans 15 residues. V dropped 6 bases and J dropped 5; count of bases not matched to a gene: 9. Germline CDR1 reads MNHEY; CDR2 reads SVGAGI. CDR3 in amino acids: CASRPSSGRTETQYF. DNA for the CDR3: TGTGCCAGCAGGCCCTCTAGCGGGAGAACGGAGACCCAGTACTTC.

This chain links TRBV28 with TRBJ2-1; 8 nucleotides line up with TRBD2. J lost 0 bases, V lost 8 bases, and 0 bases had no gene match. Germline CDR1 and CDR2: MDHEN and SYDVKM. This CDR3 spans 13 amino acids. The chain's CDR3 is CASGTSSYNEQFF. CDR3 bases: TGTGCCAGCGGGACTAGCTCCTACAATGAGCAGTTCTTC.

J is TRBJ1-6 and V is TRBV11-2; weak D call: TRBD1 (5 bases). The V end was cut by 1 base, the J end by 10 bases, with 11 bases between. This CDR3 has 14 amino acids. Germline CDR1 and CDR2: SGHAT and FQNNGV. CDR3 sequence reads: CASSLARGVSPLHF. CDR3 in DNA: TGTGCCAGCAGCTTAGCCCGGGGGGTGTCACCCCTCCACTTT.

This clone has a single count. This chain links TRBV5-1 with TRBJ2-5, with 8 bases lining up with TRBD2. V was pared by 2 bases and J by 5 bases, with 2 bases of the junction left unmatched. There are 13 residues in the CDR3. Germline V gene lookup returns CDR1 SGHRS and CDR2 YFSETQ. In DNA, the CDR3 is TGCGCCAGCAGCTTCAGCGGGAGCGAGACCCAGTACTTC. Encoded protein: CASSFSGSETQYF.

The chain recombines TRBV5-5 with TRBJ1-1; D ambiguous. The ends were cut back, 3 bases at V and 3 bases at J, with 12 bases in the middle. CDR1 and CDR2 (germline): SGHKS, YYEKEE (reference sequence). The CDR3 is 14 residues long. For the CDR3, the DNA is TGTGCCAGCAGCTCCGGTCCGAGGGACACTGAAGCTTTCTTT. Amino acids: CASSSGPRDTEAFF.

The V and J genes are TRBV29-1 and TRBJ1-4, with 8 nucleotides matching TRBD1. Germline CDR1 and CDR2: SQVTM and ANQGSEA. V shed 4 bases and J 9 bases; nucleotides not matched to a gene: 10. This CDR3 has 14 amino acids. As DNA, the CDR3 is TGCAGCGTTGGACTACAGGGGGGAGGGAAAAAACTGTTTTTT. Protein: CSVGLQGGGKKLFF.